This T cell receptor beta chain originates from a study of blood T cell repertoires in COVID-19. Whole-study context: COVID-19 samples collected from the United States, Italy and Spain covered acute and convalescent phases. PBMCs, B-cell-depleted T cells, or T cells provided the cDNA or gDNA that made up the material.

Germline assignment: CDR1 SGHKS and CDR2 YYEKEE (reference sequence). V dropped 6 bases and J dropped 8 bases, with 9 bases sitting between them. The CDR3 sequence is 11 residues long. In the authors' methods: Researchers report that nucleated cell counts were estimated from reference gene primer amplification. Sequencing used immunoSEQ multiplex PCR; TCRdb keeps in-frame clones, though not all of them. The V and J calls and the clone size are those of that table, but D and trimming were determined from the DNA. The table records some 160,000 clones, about four fifths of them present only once. The sequence was collected from an elderly woman with acute or convalescent COVID-19. The source material was peripheral blood. The J gene is TRBJ2-1, the V gene TRBV5-5, with D possibly matching TRBD2 (6 bases). The CDR3 region has the DNA TGTGCCAGCACGGGGGTCCATGAGCAGTTCTTC. Its protein product is CASTGVHEQFF.